This is a list of T cell receptor beta chains from one sample in a study of vaccination and CD4 T cells after COVID-19. One entry per CDR3 protein, called by TCRdb with MiXCR from the PCR reads. This sample has 5,000 or so distinct CDR3 sequences, with around 52% found just once. No antigen is known for these receptors. The sample consisted of CD4+ T cells from blood, cultured in vitro. Receptors originate from a human donor who had recovered from COVID-19. Each CDR3 is given with its conserved first and last residue. Each record gives: clone size, V gene, J gene, D gene, CDR3 DNA, CDR3 protein. A D gene is named only where the DNA matches it firmly. The size of a clone is reported for some rows only, either as once, few or many, or as a class for expanded clones.

abundance: few
v_gene: TRBV21-1
j_gene: TRBJ2-5
d_gene: NA
CDR3nt: TGTGCCAGCAGTCACAGGGACTTCGGCGAGACCCAGTACTTC
CDR3aa: CASSHRDFGETQYF

abundance: NA
v_gene: TRBV20-1
j_gene: TRBJ1-1
d_gene: NA
CDR3nt: TGCAGTGCTAGAGCCTGGACAGAGAACACTGAAGCTTTCTTT
CDR3aa: CSARAWTENTEAFF

abundance: NA
v_gene: TRBV20-1
j_gene: TRBJ2-5
d_gene: NA
CDR3nt: TGCAGTGCCCCTACAGGGTGGGAAGAGACCCAGTACTTC
CDR3aa: CSAPTGWEETQYF

abundance: few
v_gene: TRBV20-1
j_gene: TRBJ1-5
d_gene: TRBD1
CDR3nt: TGCAGTGCTACCCGGGACAGGGTGGGCAGTCAGCCCCAGCATTTT
CDR3aa: CSATRDRVGSQPQHF

abundance: NA
v_gene: TRBV7-2
j_gene: TRBJ2-5
d_gene: NA
CDR3nt: TGTGCCAGCAGCACAAACCGCCAAGAGACCCAGTACTTC
CDR3aa: CASSTNRQETQYF

abundance: NA
v_gene: TRBV5-6
j_gene: TRBJ1-1
d_gene: NA
CDR3nt: TGTGCCAGCAGCTTCCCATGGACTGAAGCTTTCTTT
CDR3aa: CASSFPWTEAFF

abundance: NA
v_gene: TRBV20-1
j_gene: TRBJ2-5
d_gene: NA
CDR3nt: TGCAGTGCCCCGATGGGGGCCCAAGAGACCCAGTACTTC
CDR3aa: CSAPMGAQETQYF

abundance: NA
v_gene: TRBV7-2
j_gene: TRBJ2-5
d_gene: NA
CDR3nt: TGTGCCAGCAGCTTAGATATAGGGGTTGAGACCCAGTACTTC
CDR3aa: CASSLDIGVETQYF

abundance: NA
v_gene: TRBV7-9
j_gene: TRBJ1-5
d_gene: NA
CDR3nt: TGTGCCAGCGGCCCCCGAGGTAATAGCAATCAGCCCCAGCATTTT
CDR3aa: CASGPRGNSNQPQHF

abundance: NA
v_gene: TRBV7-3
j_gene: TRBJ2-7
d_gene: NA
CDR3nt: TGTGCCAGCAGCCCCCAAGGGCGCGAGCAGTACTTC
CDR3aa: CASSPQGREQYF

abundance: NA
v_gene: TRBV7-8
j_gene: TRBJ1-1
d_gene: NA
CDR3nt: TGTGCCAGCAGCTCACTAGGACTGGGTTCTACTGAAGCTTTCTTT
CDR3aa: CASSSLGLGSTEAFF

abundance: once
v_gene: TRBV4-2
j_gene: TRBJ1-5
d_gene: NA
CDR3nt: TGTGCCAGCAGCCAAGATTCGGGGAGCCAGCCCCAGCATTTT
CDR3aa: CASSQDSGSQPQHF

abundance: few
v_gene: TRBV20-1
j_gene: TRBJ2-7
d_gene: NA
CDR3nt: TGCAGTGCTAGAAGACACAATACCTACGAGCAGTACTTC
CDR3aa: CSARRHNTYEQYF

abundance: NA
v_gene: TRBV30
j_gene: TRBJ1-2
d_gene: NA
CDR3nt: TGTGCCTGGAGGGGGGCAGGGGATGGCTACACCTTC
CDR3aa: CAWRGAGDGYTF

abundance: NA
v_gene: TRBV2
j_gene: TRBJ1-2
d_gene: TRBD1
CDR3nt: TGTGCCAGCAGCCACCTAGACAGGGCGCCTGCCTATGGCTACACCTTC
CDR3aa: CASSHLDRAPAYGYTF

abundance: NA
v_gene: TRBV6-2/TRBV6-3
j_gene: TRBJ1-1
d_gene: NA
CDR3nt: TGTGCCAGCAGCATACCGCCCACTGAAGCTTTCTTT
CDR3aa: CASSIPPTEAFF

abundance: NA
v_gene: TRBV10-3
j_gene: TRBJ1-2
d_gene: NA
CDR3nt: TGTGCCATCAGTGAGTCGCCCGAGAACTATGGCTACACCTTC
CDR3aa: CAISESPENYGYTF

abundance: NA
v_gene: TRBV15
j_gene: TRBJ2-7
d_gene: TRBD1
CDR3nt: TGTGCCACCAGCAGGGGACAGTACGAGCAGTACTTC
CDR3aa: CATSRGQYEQYF

abundance: NA
v_gene: TRBV7-2
j_gene: TRBJ2-5
d_gene: TRBD2
CDR3nt: TGTGCCAGCAGCTTGCAGCGGGGACAGACCCAGTACTTC
CDR3aa: CASSLQRGQTQYF

abundance: NA
v_gene: TRBV10-3
j_gene: TRBJ2-5
d_gene: NA
CDR3nt: TGTGCCATCAGTAGGGATGGGGAATTCCAAGAGACCCAGTACTTC
CDR3aa: CAISRDGEFQETQYF

abundance: NA
v_gene: TRBV18
j_gene: TRBJ1-2
d_gene: TRBD1
CDR3nt: TGTGCCAGCTCACCCCGGACAGGGGGGGATGGCTACACCTTC
CDR3aa: CASSPRTGGDGYTF

abundance: few
v_gene: TRBV20-1
j_gene: TRBJ1-2
d_gene: TRBD1
CDR3nt: TGCAGTGCTGCGGGACAGGACAACTATGGCTACACCTTC
CDR3aa: CSAAGQDNYGYTF

abundance: NA
v_gene: TRBV20-1
j_gene: TRBJ1-2
d_gene: NA
CDR3nt: TGCAGTGCTAGTTCCCACGGACTTGGCGGCTACACCTTC
CDR3aa: CSASSHGLGGYTF